The clone carrying this TCR beta chain came up many times. This specimen comes from a study of CD8 T cells in ankylosing spondylitis. The CDR3 is 15 residues long. Germline V gene sequence: CDR1 SGHTA, CDR2 FQGNSA. The trim removed 5 bases at V and 4 bases at J, leaving 9 bases unmatched. TCRdb re-called the 5' RACE reads through MiXCR, storing one row per CDR3 protein. The sample holds 160,000 or so distinct CDR3 sequences, around 8.9% seen once. This receptor was identified in a female donor with ankylosing spondylitis or in good health (not recorded which). The sample comprised blood, either unsorted or a sorted T cell fraction (not recorded which). V and J are TRBV7-2 and TRBJ2-7, with 9 bases aligning to TRBD1. The DNA for the CDR3 is TGTGCCAGCAGCGGGTGGACAGGGGATAGGTACGAGCAGTACTTC. It is translated as CASSGWTGDRYEQYF.